A selection of T cell receptor beta chains follows, all from one sample in a study of T cells in Graves' hyperthyroidism and ophthalmopathy. TCRdb re-called the multiplex PCR reads through MiXCR, storing one row per CDR3 protein. The table has hundreds of thousands of distinct CDR3 sequences, about 19% seen once. Sequencing input: blood. Source of these receptors: a woman aged 45-59 years with Graves' hyperthyroidism that later progressed to Graves' ophthalmopathy. Each CDR3 is given with its conserved first and last residue. A D gene is named only where the DNA matches it firmly. Size values are once, few and many counts, or a class for expanded clones, and some rows have none.

TRBD1	TRBJ2-1	TRBV28	.	CASQWGQGTHEQFF	TGTGCCAGCCAATGGGGACAGGGAACCCATGAGCAGTTCTTC
.	TRBJ1-5	TRBV27	.	CASSTNDGGRPQHF	TGTGCCAGCAGTACAAACGACGGGGGACGGCCCCAGCATTTT
TRBD2	TRBJ2-1	TRBV9	.	CASSPRGVSGGNEQFF	TGTGCCAGCAGCCCACGTGGGGTAAGCGGGGGCAATGAGCAGTTCTTC
TRBD2	TRBJ2-1	TRBV3-1	.	CASSQDTGTSLNEQFF	TGTGCCAGCAGCCAAGATACCGGGACTAGCTTAAATGAGCAGTTCTTC
.	TRBJ1-5	TRBV28	few	CASSIDQFNQPQHF	TGTGCCAGCAGTATAGATCAGTTCAATCAGCCCCAGCATTTT
TRBD2	TRBJ2-3	TRBV29-1	.	CSVEEGSGRTDTQYF	TGCAGCGTTGAAGAGGGTAGCGGGCGGACAGATACGCAGTATTTT
.	TRBJ1-2	TRBV11-2	many	CASSSYGTDSGYGYTF	TGTGCCAGCAGCTCCTATGGAACGGACTCAGGCTATGGCTACACCTTC
.	TRBJ1-1	TRBV6-1	many	CASSDRAANTEAFF	TGTGCCAGCAGTGATAGGGCCGCGAACACTGAAGCTTTCTTT
.	TRBJ1-2	TRBV3-1	.	CASSQVFVASPYGYTF	TGTGCCAGCAGCCAAGTGTTCGTGGCCAGCCCATACGGCTACACCTTC
TRBD1	TRBJ2-7	TRBV27	many	CASSSGTATYEQYF	TGTGCCAGCAGTTCCGGGACAGCAACCTACGAGCAGTACTTC
.	TRBJ2-3	TRBV15	many	CATSREGPTDTQYF	TGTGCCACCAGCAGAGAGGGACCGACAGATACGCAGTATTTT
.	TRBJ1-3	TRBV5-4	many	CASSLAGGNTIYF	TGTGCCAGCAGCTTAGCTGGGGGAAACACCATATATTTT
.	TRBJ1-4	TRBV9	.	CASSVGWGANEKLFF	TGTGCCAGCAGCGTAGGGTGGGGGGCCAATGAAAAACTGTTTTTT
.	TRBJ1-4	TRBV13	many	CASSRGLNEIEKLFF	TGTGCCAGCAGCCGCGGACTGAACGAGATTGAAAAACTGTTTTTT
TRBD2	TRBJ2-7	TRBV11-2	.	CASSPALADYEQYF	TGTGCCAGCAGCCCGGCGCTAGCGGACTACGAGCAGTACTTC
.	TRBJ1-2	TRBV7-6	many	CASSLGAGVGYTF	TGTGCCAGCAGCTTAGGGGCCGGGGTAGGCTACACCTTC